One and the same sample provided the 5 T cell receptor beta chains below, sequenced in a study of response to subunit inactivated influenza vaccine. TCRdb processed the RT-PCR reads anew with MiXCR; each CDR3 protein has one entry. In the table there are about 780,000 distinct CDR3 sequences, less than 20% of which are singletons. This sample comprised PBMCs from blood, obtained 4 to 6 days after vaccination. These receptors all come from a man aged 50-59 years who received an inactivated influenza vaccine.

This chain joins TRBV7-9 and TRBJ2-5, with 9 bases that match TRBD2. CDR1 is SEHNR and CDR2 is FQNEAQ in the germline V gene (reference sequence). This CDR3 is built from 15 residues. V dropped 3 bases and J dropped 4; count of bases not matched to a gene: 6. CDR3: CASSFPSGVSETQYF. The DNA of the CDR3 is TGTGCCAGCAGCTTTCCTAGCGGGGTTTCAGAGACCCAGTACTTC.

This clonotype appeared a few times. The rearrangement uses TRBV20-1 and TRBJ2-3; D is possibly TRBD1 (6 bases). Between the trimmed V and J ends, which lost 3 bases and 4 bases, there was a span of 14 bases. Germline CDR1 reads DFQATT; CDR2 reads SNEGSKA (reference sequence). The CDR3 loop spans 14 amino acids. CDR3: CSASEPGAADTQYF. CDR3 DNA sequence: TGCAGTGCTAGCGAACCAGGGGCAGCAGATACGCAGTATTTT.

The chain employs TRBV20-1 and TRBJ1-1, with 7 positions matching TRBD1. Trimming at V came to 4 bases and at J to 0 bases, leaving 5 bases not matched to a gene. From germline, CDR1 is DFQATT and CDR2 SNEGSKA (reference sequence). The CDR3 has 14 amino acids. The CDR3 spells CSATGTDMNTEAFF. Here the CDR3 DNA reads TGCAGTGCTACCGGGACAGATATGAACACTGAAGCTTTCTTT.

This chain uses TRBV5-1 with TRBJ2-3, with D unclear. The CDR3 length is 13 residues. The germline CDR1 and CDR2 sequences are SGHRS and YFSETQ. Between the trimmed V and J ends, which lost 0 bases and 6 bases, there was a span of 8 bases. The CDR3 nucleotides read TGCGCCAGCAGCTTGGAATTCCGGGATACGCAGTATTTT. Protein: CASSLEFRDTQYF. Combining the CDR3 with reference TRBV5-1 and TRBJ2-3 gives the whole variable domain KAGVTQTPRYLIKTRGQQVTLSCSPISGHRSVSWYQQTPGQGLQFLFEYFSETQRNKGNFPGRFSGRQFSNSRSEMNVSTLELGDSALYLCASSLEFRDTQYFGPGTRLTVL.

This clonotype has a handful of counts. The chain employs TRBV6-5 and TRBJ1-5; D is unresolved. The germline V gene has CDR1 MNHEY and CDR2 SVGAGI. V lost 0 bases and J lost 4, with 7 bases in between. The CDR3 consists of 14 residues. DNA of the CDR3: TGTGCCAGCAGTTACTCAAGGAGAAATCAGCCCCAGCATTTT. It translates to CASSYSRRNQPQHF.